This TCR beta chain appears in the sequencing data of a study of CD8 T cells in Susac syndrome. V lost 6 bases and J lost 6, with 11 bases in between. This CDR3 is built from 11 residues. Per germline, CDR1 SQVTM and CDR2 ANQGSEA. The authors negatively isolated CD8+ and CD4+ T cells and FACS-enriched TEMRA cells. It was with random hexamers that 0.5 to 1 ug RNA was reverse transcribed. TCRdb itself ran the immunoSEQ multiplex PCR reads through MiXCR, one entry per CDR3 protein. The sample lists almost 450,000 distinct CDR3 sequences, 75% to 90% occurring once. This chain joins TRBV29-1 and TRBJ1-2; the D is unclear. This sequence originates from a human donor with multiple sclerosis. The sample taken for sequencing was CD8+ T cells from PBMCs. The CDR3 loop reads CSVPGRDGYTF. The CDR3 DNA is TGCAGCGTCCCGGGGAGAGATGGCTACACCTTC.